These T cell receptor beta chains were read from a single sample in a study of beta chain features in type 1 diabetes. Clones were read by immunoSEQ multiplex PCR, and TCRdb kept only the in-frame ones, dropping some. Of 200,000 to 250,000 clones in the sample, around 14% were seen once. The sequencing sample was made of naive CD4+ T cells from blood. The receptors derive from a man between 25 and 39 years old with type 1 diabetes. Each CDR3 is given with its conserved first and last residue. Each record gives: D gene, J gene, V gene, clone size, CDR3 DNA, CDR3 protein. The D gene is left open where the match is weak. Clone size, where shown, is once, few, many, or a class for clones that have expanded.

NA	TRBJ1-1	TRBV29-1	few	TGCAGCGTCTATCAGGGACATGAAGCTTTCTTT	CSVYQGHEAFF
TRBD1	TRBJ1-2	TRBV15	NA	TGTGCCACCAGCAGAGACCCGACAGGGGGCCGGGGCTACACCTTC	CATSRDPTGGRGYTF
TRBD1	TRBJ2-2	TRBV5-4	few	TGTGCCAGCAGTCGGGACAGGACGAACACCGGGGAGCTGTTTTTT	CASSRDRTNTGELFF
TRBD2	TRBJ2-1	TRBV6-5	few	TGTGCCACCACTCGCGGGGGTCAGACCTACAATGAGCAGTTCTTC	CATTRGGQTYNEQFF
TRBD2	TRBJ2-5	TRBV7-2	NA	TGTGCCAGCAGCTTAGTCGGGGGGATAATACAGGAGACCCAGTACTTC	CASSLVGGIIQETQYF
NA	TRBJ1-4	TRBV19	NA	TGTGCCAGTAGTCCAGAGGGACTTACCGGACGACTGTTTTTT	CASSPEGLTGRLFF
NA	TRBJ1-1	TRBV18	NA	TGTGCCAGCTCACCAAGACAGATGAACACTGAAGCTTTCTTT	CASSPRQMNTEAFF
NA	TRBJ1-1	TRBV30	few	TGTGCCTGGGGCCGGGGATCGGACACTGAAGCTTTCTTT	CAWGRGSDTEAFF
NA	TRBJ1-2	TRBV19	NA	TGTGCCGTATCGATCGGAGATAAATATGGCTACACCTTC	CAVSIGDKYGYTF
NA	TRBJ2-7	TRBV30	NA	TGTGCCTGGAGCAACTACGAGCAGTACTTC	CAWSNYEQYF
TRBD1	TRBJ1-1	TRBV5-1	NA	TGCGCCAGCAGTCTGGGACAGGGGAGAACTGAAGCTTTCTTT	CASSLGQGRTEAFF
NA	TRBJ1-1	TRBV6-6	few	TGTGCCAGCATCAGGACAGTGAACACTGAAGCTTTCTTT	CASIRTVNTEAFF
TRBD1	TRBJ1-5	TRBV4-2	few	TGTGCCAGCAGCCAAGCCCACGGGGCAGGGGGTAATCAGCCCCAGCATTTT	CASSQAHGAGGNQPQHF
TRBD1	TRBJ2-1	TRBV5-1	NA	TGCGCCAGCACACAGGGGGACAATGAGCAGTTCTTC	CASTQGDNEQFF
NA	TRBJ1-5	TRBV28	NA	TGTGCCAGCAGTTTACCCCGGGAGCCCCAGCATTTT	CASSLPREPQHF
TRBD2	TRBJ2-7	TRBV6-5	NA	TGTGCCAGCAGTGGGAGGAGGGAGGGCTCCTACGAGCAGTACTTC	CASSGRREGSYEQYF
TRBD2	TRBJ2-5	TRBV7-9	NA	TGTGCCAGCAGCCCGGGGACTACCGAAGAGACCCAGTACTTC	CASSPGTTEETQYF
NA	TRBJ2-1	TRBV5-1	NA	TGCGCCAGCAGCTTGCAGGACAATGAGCAGTTCTTC	CASSLQDNEQFF
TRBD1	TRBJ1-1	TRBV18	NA	TGTGCCAGCTCACCCAGGACAGGGGACACTGAAGCTTTCTTT	CASSPRTGDTEAFF
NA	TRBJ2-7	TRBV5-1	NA	TGCGCCAGCAGCCCAAGAAAGGGACTCTTCGAATCCTACGAGCAGTACTTC	CASSPRKGLFESYEQYF
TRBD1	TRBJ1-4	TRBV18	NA	TGTGCCAGCTCATCACAGGGGGATAAACTGTTTTTT	CASSSQGDKLFF
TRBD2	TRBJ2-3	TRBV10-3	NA	TGTGCCATCAGTGGACTAGCGGCAAGCACAGATACGCAGTATTTT	CAISGLAASTDTQYF
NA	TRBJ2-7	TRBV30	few	TGTGCCTGGAGCCTTACAGGGTACGAGCAGTACTTC	CAWSLTGYEQYF
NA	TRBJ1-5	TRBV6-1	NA	TGTGCCAGCAGTGAAGGGGCAGGGGCGAACAATCAGCCCCAGCATTTT	CASSEGAGANNQPQHF
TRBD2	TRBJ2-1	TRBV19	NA	TGTGCCAGTAGTATTACTAGCGCCGCCTACAATGAGCAGTTCTTC	CASSITSAAYNEQFF
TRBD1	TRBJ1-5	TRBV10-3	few	TGTGCCATCAGGGATGGACAGGGCGGTCAGCCCCAGCATTTT	CAIRDGQGGQPQHF
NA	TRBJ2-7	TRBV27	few	TGTGCCAGCAGTTACCAGGGTTTCTACGAGCAGTACTTC	CASSYQGFYEQYF
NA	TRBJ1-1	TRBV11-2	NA	TGTGCCAGCAGCTTAGGGCCCGGCGGGCAGGGGCTTTTCTTT	CASSLGPGGQGLFF
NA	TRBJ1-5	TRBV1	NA	TGCACCAGCAGCCAAGATCAGGCTGGACAGGGATTACGACAGCCCCAGCATTTT	CTSSQDQAGQGLRQPQHF
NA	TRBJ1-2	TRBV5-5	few	TGTGCCAGCAGCCCCTCGGATGGCTACACCTTC	CASSPSDGYTF
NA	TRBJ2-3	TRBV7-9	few	TGTGCCAGCAGCTTAGGCCGGGGACAAACGTACACAGATACGCAGTATTTT	CASSLGRGQTYTDTQYF
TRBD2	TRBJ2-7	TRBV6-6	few	TGTGCCAGCAGCTCGGGGGGACTAGCCCACGAGCAGTACTTC	CASSSGGLAHEQYF
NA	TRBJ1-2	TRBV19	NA	TGTGCCAGTAGTATCGAGGGCCCCTATGGCTACACCTTC	CASSIEGPYGYTF
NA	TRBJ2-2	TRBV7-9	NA	TGTGCCAGCAGCCCGACTACCCCCGGGGAGCTGTTTTTT	CASSPTTPGELFF
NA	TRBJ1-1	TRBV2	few	TGTGCCAGCAAAGTACAGCCGAACACTGAAGCTTTCTTT	CASKVQPNTEAFF
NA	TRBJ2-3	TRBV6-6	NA	TGTGCCAGCAGACCACCCACTTTGCATACGCAGTATTTT	CASRPPTLHTQYF
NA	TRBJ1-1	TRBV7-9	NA	TGTGCCAGCAGCCTTACAGAGAACACTGAAGCTTTCTTT	CASSLTENTEAFF
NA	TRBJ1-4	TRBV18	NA	TGTGCCAGCTCACTTAACAGAGCAGAAAAACTGTTTTTT	CASSLNRAEKLFF
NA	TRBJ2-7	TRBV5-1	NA	TGCGCCAGCAGACAGAGGGACTACGAGCAGTACTTC	CASRQRDYEQYF
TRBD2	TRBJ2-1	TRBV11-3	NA	TGTGCCAGCAGCTTAGGAGCGGGAGGGGTGTATGAGCAGTTCTTC	CASSLGAGGVYEQFF
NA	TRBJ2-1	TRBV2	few	TGTGCCAGCAGTCACCGGGGTGACATTGAGCAGTTCTTC	CASSHRGDIEQFF
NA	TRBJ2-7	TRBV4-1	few	TGCGCCAGCAGCCACAACTACGAGCAGTACTTC	CASSHNYEQYF
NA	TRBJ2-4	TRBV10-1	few	TGCGCCAGCAGTGAGTTTGACTCCCGAAACATTCAGTACTTC	CASSEFDSRNIQYF
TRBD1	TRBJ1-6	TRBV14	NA	TGTGCCAGCAGCCAGGGGGGACAGCCTCGCCACTTT	CASSQGGQPRHF
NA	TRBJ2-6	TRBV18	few	TGTGCCAGCTCACTGCAGGGTTCTGGGGCCAACGTCCTGACTTTC	CASSLQGSGANVLTF
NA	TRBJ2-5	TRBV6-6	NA	TGTGCCAGCAGGCCCCCCTTCGTTCTAGGGACCCAGTACTTC	CASRPPFVLGTQYF
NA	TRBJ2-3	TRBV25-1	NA	TGTGCCAGCAGTGAAGGAGGCCGGGATACGCAGTATTTT	CASSEGGRDTQYF
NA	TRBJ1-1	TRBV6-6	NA	TGTGCCAGCACGACTTACACTGAAGCTTTCTTT	CASTTYTEAFF
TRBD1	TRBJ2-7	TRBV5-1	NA	TGCGCCAGCAGCGCGGGACAGGGGACATTCGGGGAGCAGTACTTC	CASSAGQGTFGEQYF